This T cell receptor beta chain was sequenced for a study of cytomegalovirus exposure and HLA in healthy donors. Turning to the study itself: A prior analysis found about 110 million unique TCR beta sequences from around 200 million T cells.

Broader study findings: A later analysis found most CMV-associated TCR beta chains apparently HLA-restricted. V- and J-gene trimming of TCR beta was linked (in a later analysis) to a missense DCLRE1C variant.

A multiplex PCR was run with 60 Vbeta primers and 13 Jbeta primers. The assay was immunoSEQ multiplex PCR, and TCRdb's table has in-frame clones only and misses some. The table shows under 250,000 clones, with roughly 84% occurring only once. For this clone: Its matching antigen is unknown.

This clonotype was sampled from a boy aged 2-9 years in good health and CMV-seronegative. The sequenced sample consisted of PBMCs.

Here the CDR3 DNA reads TGTGCTAGTGGTGGACTCACAGATACGCAGTATTTT. Protein product: CASGGLTDTQYF. The rearrangement joins TRBV12-5 to TRBJ2-3; a possible D gene is TRBD2 (5 bases). CDR1 LGHNT and CDR2 FRNRAP come from the germline V gene. CDR3 size: 12 residues. The V gene lost 5 bases and the J gene lost 2 bases, with 5 bases spanning the gap. Using reference TRBV12-5 and TRBJ2-3 for the parts outside the CDR3, the full variable domain is DARVTQTPRHKVTEMGQEVTMRCQPILGHNTVFWYRQTMMQGLELLAYFRNRAPLDDSGMPKDRFSAEMPDATLATLKIQPSEPRDSAVYFCASGGLTDTQYFGPGTRLTVL.